The 30 T cell receptor beta chains in this list originate from one sample, sequenced in a study of blood T cell repertoires in COVID-19. The method was immunoSEQ multiplex PCR; TCRdb's version includes in-frame clones alone and lacks a portion of them. Of about 180,000 clones listed, 88% are singletons. Sequences were obtained from peripheral blood. These receptors all stem from a woman aged 25 to 39 with acute or convalescent COVID-19.

This chain uses TRBV5-8 with TRBJ2-7, with 10 bases aligning to TRBD2. This CDR3 has 15 amino acids. The V gene's germline CDR1 is SGHTS and CDR2 YDEGEE. V shed 3 bases, J shed 7 bases, and the junction held 10 bases outside the gene matches. The CDR3 DNA reads as TGTGCCAGCAGCTGGAAACTAGCGGGGTCGTGGGAGCAGTACTTC. It codes for CASSWKLAGSWEQYF. Combining the CDR3 with reference TRBV5-8 and TRBJ2-7 gives the whole variable domain EAGVTQSPTHLIKTRGQQATLRCSPISGHTSVYWYQQALGLGLQFLLWYDEGEERNRGNFPPRFSGRQFPNYSSELNVNALELEDSALYLCASSWKLAGSWEQYFGPGTRLTVT.

The J gene is TRBJ2-1, the V gene TRBV19; possibly TRBD1 for D (6 bases). Germline-derived CDR1 and CDR2 are LNHDA and SQIVND (reference sequence). V shed 6 bases and J shed 0 bases, with 9 bases lying between them. The CDR3 consists of 14 residues. The CDR3 loop is CASRIRGSYNEQFF. Here the CDR3 DNA reads TGTGCCAGTAGGATCAGGGGCTCCTACAATGAGCAGTTCTTC.

CDR3 sequence reads: CASSLRQPYTEAFF. The DNA for the CDR3 is TGTGCCAGCAGCTTGAGACAGCCTTACACTGAAGCTTTCTTT. The chain uses TRBV7-8 and TRBJ1-1, with a tentative D call TRBD1 (5 bases). The CDR3 consists of 14 residues. Trimming removed 3 bases from V and 3 bases from J, with 11 bases in between. Germline-derived CDR1 and CDR2 are SGHVS and FQNEAQ.

This clone appeared once. This chain joins TRBV30 and TRBJ1-1; the D gene is possibly TRBD1 (5 bases). This CDR3 has 11 amino acids. V was shortened by 5 bases and J by 6 bases, with 10 bases between the two germline ends. Germline values: CDR1 GTSNPN, CDR2 SVGIG (reference sequence). The CDR3 sequence is CAWGHQAEAFF. CDR3 coding DNA: TGTGCCTGGGGACATCAGGCTGAAGCTTTCTTT.

The genes are TRBV28 and TRBJ1-2; weak D call: TRBD1 (5 bases). V lost 4 bases and J lost 4, with 10 bases in between. This CDR3 has 13 residues. Per the germline V gene, CDR1 is MDHEN and CDR2 is SYDVKM. The CDR3 region has the DNA TGTGCCAGCAGTTCAGACAGTTTCTATGGCTACACCTTC. Its translation: CASSSDSFYGYTF.

DNA for the CDR3: TGTGCCTGGAGTGGGCCAGGGACAGGGAACCAGCCCCAGCATTTT. Amino acid sequence: CAWSGPGTGNQPQHF. The chain carries TRBV30 and TRBJ1-5; 9 positions agree with TRBD1. The germline CDR1 and CDR2 sequences are GTSNPN and SVGIG (reference sequence). This CDR3 comprises 15 residues. The ends lost 1 base at V and 7 bases at J; junction bases unmatched: 8.

This clone was counted between two and nine times. J is TRBJ2-7 and V is TRBV23-1; D is perhaps TRBD2 (6 bases). TRBV23-1 is treated as an ORF (open reading frame) with a function not yet certain. The V gene lost 5 bases and the J gene lost 5 bases, with 13 bases spanning the gap. CDR3 size: 13 residues. The CDR3 nucleotides are TGCGCCAGCAGTAGCGTCAGGGAGGACGAGCAGTACTTC. Its translation: CASSSVREDEQYF.

The rearrangement links TRBV11-3 to TRBJ2-2; a possible D gene is TRBD2 (5 bases). V was cut by 5 bases and J by 2 bases, with 9 bases left in between. Germline V gives CDR1 SGHNT, CDR2 YENEEA. CDR3 length: 14 amino acids. This CDR3 is CASSGGPNTGELFF. In DNA, the CDR3 is TGTGCCAGCAGCGGAGGACCCAACACCGGGGAGCTGTTTTTT.

The sample holds a few counts of this clone. The J gene is TRBJ2-7, the V gene TRBV6-5; weak D call: TRBD2 (5 bases). The CDR3 loop spans 13 amino acids. Trimming took 8 bases from V and 6 from J, leaving 17 bases between them. CDR1 is MNHEY, CDR2 SVGAGI, per germline. The CDR3 sequence: CASSLERVGEQYF. The CDR3 nucleotides read TGTGCCAGCTCCCTAGAGAGGGTGGGCGAGCAGTACTTC.

V is TRBV30 and J is TRBJ2-4; maybe TRBD2 (5 bases). In germline, CDR1 is GTSNPN, CDR2 SVGIG (reference sequence). The CDR3 extends over 13 amino acids. The V end lost 3 bases, the J end lost 8 bases, and 14 bases lay between the germline ends. CDR3 loop: CAWRRDGWDIQYF. CDR3 DNA: TGTGCCTGGAGACGGGATGGGTGGGACATTCAGTACTTC.

The gene calls are TRBV5-6 and TRBJ2-7; D is possibly TRBD1 (6 bases). There are 13 residues in the CDR3. The V end was cut by 3 bases, the J end by 2 bases, with 9 bases between. Germline V gene sequence: CDR1 SGHDT, CDR2 YYEEEE. CDR3 loop: CASSSWTAYEQYF. The CDR3 DNA reads TGTGCCAGCAGCTCTTGGACAGCCTACGAGCAGTACTTC.

This chain uses TRBV3-1 (or the pseudogene TRBV3-2) with TRBJ2-7; TRBD2 matches 8 bases. The CDR3 is 16 residues long. Germline assignment: CDR1 LGHDT and CDR2 YNNKEL (reference sequence). V trimming: 0 bases; J trimming: 3 bases; junction bases outside the gene matches: 7. CDR3 sequence reads: CASSQEDSGTLYEQYF. For the CDR3, the DNA is TGTGCCAGCAGCCAAGAAGATAGCGGGACCCTCTACGAGCAGTACTTC.

This chain uses TRBV19 with TRBJ2-7, with 7 bases lining up with TRBD1. CDR1 is LNHDA and CDR2 is SQIVND in the germline V gene (reference sequence). The junction had 10 bases not matched to a gene; V was cut back by 5 bases and J by 6 bases. This CDR3 region has 14 residues. The CDR3 is CASSVPGQWGEQYF. The CDR3 coding sequence is TGTGCCAGTAGTGTCCCGGGACAGTGGGGCGAGCAGTACTTC.

The CDR3 DNA follows: TGTGCCAGCAGACTCAGGGGGCTGAGGAACACCGGGGAGCTGTTTTTT. Encoded protein: CASRLRGLRNTGELFF. The chain recombines TRBV7-9 with TRBJ2-2, with 8 bases lining up with TRBD1. The length of the CDR3 is 16 residues. The J segment lost 1 base and the V segment lost 6 bases, leaving 7 bases of the junction unmatched. CDR1 and CDR2 from the germline V gene are SEHNR and FQNEAQ (reference sequence).

This chain links TRBV6-5 with TRBJ1-5, with TRBD1 as a possible D gene (6 bases). Trimming removed 7 bases at V and 5 bases at J, with 12 bases between. The CDR3 is 13 amino acids. Germline lookup yields CDR1 MNHEY and CDR2 SVGAGI. For the CDR3, the DNA is TGTGCCAGCACTTGGGGGCTTTATCAGCCCCAGCATTTT. This gives the protein CASTWGLYQPQHF.

Concerning this clone: The sample contains more than one DNA sequence encoding this CDR3. This rearrangement joins TRBV15 to TRBJ2-1; 13 nucleotides match TRBD2. V trimming: 1 base; J trimming: 13 bases; junction bases outside the gene matches: 13. This CDR3 comprises 17 residues. CDR1 is LNHNV, CDR2 YYDKDF, per germline (reference sequence). The CDR3 loop reads CATSRGTSGRAYGEQFF. The CDR3 coding sequence is TGTGCCACCAGCAGAGGTACTAGCGGGAGGGCCTATGGTGAACAGTTCTTC.

This clone was recorded once. Other DNA sequences in this sample translate to the same CDR3. The rearrangement links TRBV5-1 to TRBJ2-3; D might be TRBD2 (6 bases). This CDR3 comprises 15 residues. From germline, CDR1 is SGHRS and CDR2 YFSETQ. V was cut by 5 bases and J by 0 bases, with 13 bases left in between. Here the CDR3 reads CASSRRGTSTDTQYF. The CDR3 region has the DNA TGCGCCAGCAGTCGCCGGGGGACTAGCACAGATACGCAGTATTTT.

V and J are TRBV6-5 and TRBJ1-5, with TRBD1 matching 8 bases. The germline gives CDR1 MNHEY, CDR2 SVGAGI. Trimming removed 5 bases from V and 7 bases from J; junction bases left unmatched: 4. The CDR3 runs 13 residues. This CDR3 reads CASSLRQGQPQHF. The CDR3 nucleotides read TGTGCCAGCAGTCTGCGACAGGGGCAGCCCCAGCATTTT.

This chain connects TRBV7-2 to TRBJ1-4, with 7 bases that match TRBD1. This CDR3 comprises 13 residues. Germline V gene lookup returns CDR1 SGHTA and CDR2 FQGNSA. V was clipped by 6 bases and J by 8 bases; unmatched bases: 6. CDR3 sequence: CASRRTGREKLFF. The CDR3, as DNA: TGTGCCAGCAGAAGGACAGGCAGAGAAAAACTGTTTTTT.

The table lists this clone with a few counts. The genes are TRBV6-5 and TRBJ2-7; a possible D gene is TRBD2 (5 bases). The V gene's germline CDR1 is MNHEY and CDR2 SVGAGI. The CDR3 spans 12 residues. The CDR3 is CASEHSSYEQYF. Here the CDR3 DNA reads TGTGCTAGCGAGCACAGCTCCTACGAGCAGTACTTC.

The chain links TRBV11-1 to TRBJ2-7; TRBD2 matches 14 bases. The germline gives CDR1 SGHAT, CDR2 FQDESV (reference sequence). The length of the CDR3 is 15 residues. The trim removed 5 bases at V and 9 bases at J, leaving 9 bases unmatched. For the CDR3, the DNA is TGTGCCAGCAGCCTTCCGGGACTAGCGGGAGAAGGGCAGTACTTC. Translated: CASSLPGLAGEGQYF.

This chain connects TRBV6-6 to TRBJ1-1; 7 bases match TRBD1. V shed 5 bases and J 0 bases; nucleotides not matched to a gene: 12. The germline CDR1 and CDR2 sequences are MNHNY and SVGAGI (reference sequence). The CDR3 length is 17 residues. The CDR3 nucleotides are TGTGCCAGCAGTCAGCCAGACAGGGTGGGGTTGAACACTGAAGCTTTCTTT. This translates into CASSQPDRVGLNTEAFF.

V gene TRBV7-8 combines with J gene TRBJ2-1; 10 bases are shared with TRBD2. The CDR3 spans 15 residues. With V trimmed by 1 base and J by 10 bases, 7 bases remained unmatched. Per the germline V gene, CDR1 is SGHVS and CDR2 is FQNEAQ. This CDR3 reads CASSLGRKRGGEQFF. Here the CDR3 DNA reads TGTGCCAGCAGCTTAGGGCGGAAGCGGGGGGGCGAGCAGTTCTTC.

The chain recombines TRBV7-9 with TRBJ2-7; 8 positions match TRBD1. Germline assignment: CDR1 SEHNR and CDR2 FQNEAQ (reference sequence). This CDR3 contains 13 residues. V lost 8 bases to trimming and J lost 0 bases; unmatched junction nucleotides: 3. The CDR3 here is CASRGTGSYEQYF. The CDR3 bases are TGTGCCAGCCGGGGGACAGGCTCCTACGAGCAGTACTTC.

This sequence joins TRBV5-4 and TRBJ1-5; no reliable D call. The V gene lost 4 bases and the J gene lost 8 bases, with 13 bases spanning the gap. CDR1 is SGHNT and CDR2 is YYREEE in the germline V gene (reference sequence). CDR3 length equals 13 residues. The CDR3 spells CASSPSLTEPQHF. Here the CDR3 DNA reads TGTGCCAGCAGCCCGTCTTTAACTGAGCCCCAGCATTTT.

The rearrangement links TRBV29-1 to TRBJ1-3, with 8 bases matching TRBD1. V shed 7 bases, J shed 0 bases, and the junction held 5 bases outside the gene matches. CDR3 length: 14 amino acids. CDR1 is SQVTM, CDR2 ANQGSEA, per germline. In DNA, the CDR3 is TGCAGCGCTGGACAGGGACCCTCTGGAAACACCATATATTTT. Its translation: CSAGQGPSGNTIYF. Together with reference TRBV29-1 and TRBJ1-3, the CDR3 gives the full variable domain: SAVISQKPSRDICQRGTSLTIQCQVDSQVTMMFWYRQQPGQSLTLIATANQGSEATYESGFVIDKFPISRPNLTFSTLTVSNMSPEDSSIYLCSAGQGPSGNTIYFGEGSWLTVV.

The J gene is TRBJ2-2, the V gene TRBV6-1; D perhaps matches TRBD1 (6 bases). In germline, CDR1 is MNHNS, CDR2 SASEGT. The ends were cut back, 0 bases at V and 4 bases at J, with 21 bases in the middle. The CDR3 totals 19 residues. The CDR3 loop is CASSEAGQGSMTTTGELFF. CDR3 DNA sequence: TGTGCCAGCAGTGAAGCGGGGCAGGGGTCGATGACTACCACCGGGGAGCTGTTTTTT.

As to this clone: Distinct nucleotide sequences in the sample also encode this CDR3. This chain links TRBV7-8 with TRBJ1-2; 9 positions agree with TRBD1. Germline CDR1 SGHVS, CDR2 FQNEAQ. Trimming took 5 bases from V and 4 from J; bases not matched to a gene: 2. This CDR3 is built from 13 residues. DNA for the CDR3: TGTGCCAGCAGCCCGGACAGGGGCTATGGCTACACCTTC. It encodes CASSPDRGYGYTF. Looking up the rest from reference TRBV7-8 and TRBJ1-2 gives the full variable domain: GAGVSQSPRYKVAKRGQDVALRCDPISGHVSLFWYQQALGQGPEFLTYFQNEAQLDKSGLPSDRFFAERPEGSVSTLKIQRTQQEDSAVYLCASSPDRGYGYTFGSGTRLTVV.

V usage is TRBV19 and J usage is TRBJ2-2; D remains ambiguous. V was cut by 3 bases and J by 0 bases, with 8 bases left in between. Germline V gene sequence: CDR1 LNHDA, CDR2 SQIVND (reference sequence). CDR3 length equals 15 residues. The CDR3 sequence: CASSIGIANTGELFF. CDR3 coding DNA: TGTGCCAGTAGTATTGGCATCGCGAACACCGGGGAGCTGTTTTTT.

J is TRBJ1-6 and V is TRBV6-5; D is unresolved. The CDR3 spans 14 residues. Germline CDR1 is MNHEY and CDR2 is SVGAGI. Trimming took off 5 bases at V and 10 bases at J, with 15 bases between the two ends. CDR3 residues: CASSTDLIESPLHF. CDR3 DNA sequence: TGTGCCAGCAGTACGGACTTAATTGAGTCACCCCTCCACTTT.